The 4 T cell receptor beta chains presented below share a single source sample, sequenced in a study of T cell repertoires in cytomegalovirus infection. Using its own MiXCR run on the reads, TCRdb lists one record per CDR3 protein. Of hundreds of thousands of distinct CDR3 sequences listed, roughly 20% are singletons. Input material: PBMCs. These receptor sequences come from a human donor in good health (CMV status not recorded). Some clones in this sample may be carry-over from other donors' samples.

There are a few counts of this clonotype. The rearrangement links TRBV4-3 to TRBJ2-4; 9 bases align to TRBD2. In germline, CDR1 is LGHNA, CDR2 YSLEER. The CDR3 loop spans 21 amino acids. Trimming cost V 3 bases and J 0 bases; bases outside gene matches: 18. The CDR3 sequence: CASSHSIPGLASNLAKNIQYF. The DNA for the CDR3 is TGCGCCAGCAGCCACTCAATCCCGGGACTAGCATCCAATCTAGCCAAAAACATTCAGTACTTC.

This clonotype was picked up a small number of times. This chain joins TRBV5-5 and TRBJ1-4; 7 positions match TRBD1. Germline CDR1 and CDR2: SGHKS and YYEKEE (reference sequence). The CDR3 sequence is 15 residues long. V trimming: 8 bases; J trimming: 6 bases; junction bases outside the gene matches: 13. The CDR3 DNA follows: TGTGCCAGTACCACAGGGGAAAAGAGGGATGAAAAACTGTTTTTT. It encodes CASTTGEKRDEKLFF.

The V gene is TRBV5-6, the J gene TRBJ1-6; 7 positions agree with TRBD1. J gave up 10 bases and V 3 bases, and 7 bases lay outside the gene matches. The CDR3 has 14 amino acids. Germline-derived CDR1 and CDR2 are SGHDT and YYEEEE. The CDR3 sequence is CASSSRDSRSPLHF. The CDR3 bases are TGTGCCAGCAGCTCACGGGACAGTCGATCACCCCTCCACTTT.

The CDR3 protein is CASSPTGGLADEETQYF. The CDR3 coding sequence is TGTGCCAGCAGCCCTACCGGAGGACTAGCTGATGAAGAGACCCAGTACTTC. This chain uses TRBV13 with TRBJ2-5, with 8 bases lining up with TRBD2. V shed 5 bases and J 3 bases; nucleotides not matched to a gene: 14. The germline V gene encodes CDR1 PRHDT and CDR2 FYEKMQ (reference sequence). The CDR3 extends over 17 amino acids.